The present entry profiles one T cell receptor (beta chain) with its context. No antigen is known for it. This sample stems from a study of shared clonotypes between healthy human individuals. Whole-study findings and limits: Generation probability values for non-shared clonotypes were lower than those for clonotypes shared by all four donors.

V lost 4 bases, J lost 0 bases, and 2 bases stayed unmatched. Germline CDR1 SNHLY, CDR2 FYNNEI. There are 15 residues in the CDR3. Using immunoSEQ multiplex PCR, the repertoire was profiled, and TCRdb retains in-frame clones only, with some absent. This table has over 1.4 million clones, 95% to 97% appearing once. The specimen was naive CD4+ T cells sorted from blood. Subset in this sample: CD45RA+ positively selected. This TCR derives from a man aged 30 to 45 in good health. The rearrangement uses TRBV2 and TRBJ1-3; 8 bases agree with TRBD1. In DNA, the CDR3 is TGTGCCAGCAGTGTTACAGGGGGCTCTGGAAACACCATATATTTT. The encoded protein is CASSVTGGSGNTIYF.